This paragraph covers one T cell receptor (beta chain) sequence. Its antigen is unknown. Other DNA sequences from this sample encode an identical CDR3 as well. This entry belongs to a study of T cell repertoires in ileal Crohn's disease. Study background: About 36% were active smokers at surgery; median disease duration was 7.9 years. Postoperative therapy was given to about half: about a dozen thiopurines, about 19 anti-TNF agents.

Study-wide points: High-frequency clones were more common in sorted CD8 than CD4 cells. Active smokers at surgery had more clonal expansions than non-smokers.

This CDR3 has 13 residues. The V segment lost 3 bases and the J segment 4 bases; nucleotides outside the gene matches: 3. Germline V lookup: CDR1 KGHSH, CDR2 LQKENI. Produced via immunoSEQ multiplex PCR; TCRdb's table is partial and in-frame only. There are about 15,000 clones in the sample; 80% occur only once, and around 4.2% lies in the top ten. This receptor was identified in an adult with Crohn's disease. The chain recombines TRBV18 with TRBJ2-7; 7 bases map to TRBD1. Sequenced sample: ileal tissue. DNA for the CDR3: TGTGCCAGCTCACCGGGACAGAGTTACGAGCAGTACTTC. Amino acids: CASSPGQSYEQYF.